This TCR beta chain was retrieved from a study of OX40 agonist ivuxolimab in advanced cancers. The assay was immunoSEQ multiplex PCR, and TCRdb's table has in-frame clones only and misses some. The table lists about 68,000 clones, 70% to 90% of them singletons, with around 0.63% in the top ten. Germline assignment: CDR1 LGHNA and CDR2 YSLEER. This CDR3 has 18 amino acids. The junction had 6 bases not matched to a gene; V was cut back by 1 base and J by 1 base. Sample: CD4+ or CD8+ T cells sorted from blood, taken in a trial of the OX40 agonist ivuxolimab. The receptor's source is an adult with an advanced solid tumor such as melanoma, head and neck, liver or kidney cancer. J is TRBJ2-5 and V is TRBV4-3; 13 nucleotides agree with TRBD2. The chain's CDR3 is CASSQGLAGGRAQETQYF. CDR3 bases: TGCGCCAGCAGCCAAGGACTAGCGGGGGGCCGAGCCCAAGAGACCCAGTACTTC.